This record concerns one TCR beta chain sequence. How the authors handled the data: From reference gene primer amplification, estimates of nucleated cell counts were derived. The protocol was immunoSEQ multiplex PCR, while the TCRdb copy is restricted to in-frame clones and leaves out a portion. That table supplies the V and J calls and clone size; D and trimming were determined from the DNA. The data contain about 150,000 clones, more than 85% of them singletons. The data were taken from a study of blood T cell repertoires in COVID-19. At the level of the study: Italy, Spain and the United States were the sources of the convalescent and acute COVID-19 samples. From T cells, B-cell-depleted T cells, or PBMCs came the material, which was cDNA or gDNA.

The CDR3 spans 18 residues. V lost 1 base and J lost 1; bases outside the gene matches: 6. CDR1 is KGHDR, CDR2 SFDVKD, per germline. V is TRBV24-1 and J is TRBJ2-3, with 11 nucleotides matching TRBD2. Sequencing was carried out using peripheral blood. The TCR sequence derives from a man aged 55-75 years with active or convalescent COVID-19. CDR3 bases: TGTGCCACCAGTGATTTCAAGGGACTAGCGGAGCGCACAGATACGCAGTATTTT. Its translation is CATSDFKGLAERTDTQYF.